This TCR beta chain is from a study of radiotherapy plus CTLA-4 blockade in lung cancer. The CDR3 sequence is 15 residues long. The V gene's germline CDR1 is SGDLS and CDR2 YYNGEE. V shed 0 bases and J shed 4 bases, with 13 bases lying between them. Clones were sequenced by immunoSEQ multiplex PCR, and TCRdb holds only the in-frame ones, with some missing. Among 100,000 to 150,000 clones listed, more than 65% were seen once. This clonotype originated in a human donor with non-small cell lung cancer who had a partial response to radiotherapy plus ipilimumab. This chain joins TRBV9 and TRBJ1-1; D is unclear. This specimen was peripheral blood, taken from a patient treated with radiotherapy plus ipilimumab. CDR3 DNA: TGTGCCAGCAGCGTAGCTACGACTAGGAGCACTGAAGCTTTCTTT. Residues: CASSVATTRSTEAFF.